Below are 32 T cell receptor beta chains sequenced from a single sample in a study of blood T cell repertoires in COVID-19. Data came from immunoSEQ multiplex PCR; TCRdb stores just in-frame clones and leaves some out. The sample contains over 250,000 clones, about 85% of which appear only once. Sequencing was carried out using PBMCs or T cells enriched from blood (not recorded which). The origin of the receptors is a woman between 45 and 60 years old who had recovered from COVID-19.

J is TRBJ1-2 and V is TRBV7-2; possibly TRBD1 for D (5 bases). The CDR3 loop spans 13 amino acids. V gave up 7 bases and J gave up 8 bases, with 17 bases separating them. In germline, CDR1 is SGHTA, CDR2 FQGNSA. CDR3 protein: CASTEQAPSGYTF. Written as DNA, the CDR3 is TGTGCCAGCACCGAACAGGCGCCCAGCGGCTACACCTTC.

The chain combines TRBV28 with TRBJ2-4; D gene unclear. In germline, CDR1 is MDHEN, CDR2 SYDVKM. The CDR3 runs to 16 residues. V was cut by 4 bases and J by 1 base, with 14 bases left in between. For the CDR3, the DNA is TGTGCCAGCAGTTCCCCTGAACCACTGGCCAAAAACATTCAGTACTTC. Translation: CASSSPEPLAKNIQYF.

The chain employs TRBV5-6 and TRBJ2-1; D perhaps matches TRBD2 (5 bases). Germline V CDR1 and CDR2: SGHDT, YYEEEE. Trimming shortened V by 0 bases and J by 3 bases, and 13 bases separated the two germline ends. This CDR3 comprises 16 residues. CDR3 protein: CASSLVLWEIYNEQFF. The CDR3, as DNA: TGTGCCAGCAGCTTGGTTCTCTGGGAGATCTACAATGAGCAGTTCTTC.

The J gene is TRBJ1-2, the V gene TRBV24-1; 12 bases are a match to TRBD1. Germline V gene sequence: CDR1 KGHDR, CDR2 SFDVKD. The ends lost 4 bases at V and 7 bases at J; junction bases unmatched: 6. The CDR3 has 15 residues. CDR3 region: CATSDPGTGGLGYTF. The CDR3 DNA sequence: TGTGCCACCAGTGACCCCGGGACAGGGGGCCTTGGCTACACCTTC.

The chain recombines TRBV5-1 with TRBJ1-1; TRBD1 aligns across 9 bases. V gave up 4 bases and J gave up 7 bases; unmatched junction bases: 11. Germline V CDR1 and CDR2: SGHRS, YFSETQ. CDR3 size: 15 residues. Written as DNA, the CDR3 is TGCGCCAGCAGCCTTCGTACAGGGGGCGCGGATGAAGCTTTCTTT. Translation: CASSLRTGGADEAFF.

The chain recombines TRBV19 with TRBJ1-1, with TRBD1 matching 7 bases. Germline values: CDR1 LNHDA, CDR2 SQIVND (reference sequence). V lost 5 bases, J lost 5 bases, and 8 bases stayed unmatched. CDR3 length: 14 residues. The CDR3 here is CASSPTGVETEAFF. The DNA for the CDR3 is TGTGCCAGTAGTCCTACAGGGGTCGAGACTGAAGCTTTCTTT.

The CDR3 region is CASSLAGGQGRYEQYF. The CDR3 nucleotides are TGCGCCAGCAGCCTGGCTGGGGGACAGGGTCGCTACGAGCAGTACTTC. This chain connects TRBV5-1 to TRBJ2-7; 9 bases align to TRBD1. The trim removed 4 bases at V and 3 bases at J, leaving 11 bases unmatched. Germline V gene lookup returns CDR1 SGHRS and CDR2 YFSETQ. This CDR3 contains 16 residues.

J is TRBJ2-1 and V is TRBV5-4, with 8 bases aligning to TRBD2. Germline V lookup: CDR1 SGHNT, CDR2 YYREEE (reference sequence). Germline trimming cut 4 bases from V and 2 bases from J; bases unmatched to any gene: 5. This CDR3 comprises 15 residues. The CDR3 protein is CASSTIAGPYNEQFF. CDR3 DNA: TGTGCCAGCAGCACAATAGCGGGACCCTACAATGAGCAGTTCTTC. Drawing the rest from reference TRBV5-4 and TRBJ2-1, the complete variable domain is ETGVTQSPTHLIKTRGQQVTLRCSSQSGHNTVSWYQQALGQGPQFIFQYYREEENGRGNFPPRFSGLQFPNYSSELNVNALELDDSALYLCASSTIAGPYNEQFFGPGTRLTVL.

The CDR3 coding sequence is TGTGCCGGAGAACTACACAATGAGCAGTTCTTC. Translating gives CAGELHNEQFF. The V and J genes are TRBV30 and TRBJ2-1; D is undetermined. V was clipped by 8 bases and J by 5 bases, with 10 bases between them. CDR1 is GTSNPN, CDR2 SVGIG, per germline (reference sequence). The length of the CDR3 is 11 residues.

The chain joins TRBV28 to TRBJ2-7, with D perhaps matching TRBD2 (5 bases). Germline V lookup: CDR1 MDHEN, CDR2 SYDVKM. This CDR3 has 15 residues. V lost 6 bases and J lost 3, with 18 bases in between. The CDR3 region is CASRPIAPTIYEQYF. Here the CDR3 DNA reads TGTGCCAGCAGGCCTATCGCTCCGACTATCTACGAGCAGTACTTC.

In its sample, this clone was seen once. The V call is TRBV7-2, the J call TRBJ2-5; 8 nucleotides align to TRBD2. Trimming cost V 1 base and J 6 bases; bases outside gene matches: 7. Germline values: CDR1 SGHTA, CDR2 FQGNSA. The CDR3 has 15 amino acids. The DNA of the CDR3 is TGTGCCAGCAGCTTAGGTCATCGCGGGAGGCAGACCCAGTACTTC. Translation gives CASSLGHRGRQTQYF.

This chain joins TRBV5-4 and TRBJ2-1; no firm D call. The germline gives CDR1 SGHNT, CDR2 YYREEE (reference sequence). This CDR3 is built from 16 residues. V lost 2 bases and J lost 5, with 17 bases in between. CDR3 residues: CASSFSIRISDNEQFF. CDR3 DNA: TGTGCCAGCAGCTTTTCAATCAGGATATCGGACAATGAGCAGTTCTTC.

The J gene is TRBJ1-6, the V gene TRBV7-6, with D uncertain. CDR1 SGHVS and CDR2 FNYEAQ come from the germline V gene. The CDR3 loop spans 13 amino acids. V lost 0 bases, J lost 10 bases, and 7 bases lay in between. The CDR3 protein is CASSLASVSPLHF. In DNA, the CDR3 is TGTGCCAGCAGCTTAGCGTCAGTCTCACCCCTCCACTTT.

The chain links TRBV7-2 to TRBJ1-2; 11 positions match TRBD1. The CDR3 is 14 residues long. In germline, CDR1 is SGHTA, CDR2 FQGNSA. With 4 bases clipped from V and 7 bases from J, the junction kept 5 bases outside the gene matches. CDR3 DNA sequence: TGTGCCAGCAGCTCCGGACAGGGGGCATCTGGCTACACCTTC. Translating gives CASSSGQGASGYTF.

CDR3 loop: CASSRRGGRQYF. The CDR3 region has the DNA TGTGCCAGCAGCCGCCGGGGCGGGAGGCAGTATTTT. The rearrangement uses TRBV7-3 and TRBJ2-3, with TRBD2 matching 7 bases. The CDR3 loop spans 12 amino acids. Trimming took 5 bases from V and 11 from J; bases not matched to a gene: 7. Germline CDR1 SGHTA, CDR2 FQGTGA.

The chain employs TRBV3-1 (or the pseudogene TRBV3-2) and TRBJ1-2; D is unresolved. The length of the CDR3 is 13 residues. V was clipped by 1 base and J by 4 bases, with 7 bases between them. Germline V gene data show CDR1 as LGHDT and CDR2 as YNNKEL (reference sequence). This CDR3 is CASSQVGGYGYTF. The CDR3 DNA reads TGTGCCAGCAGCCAAGTGGGAGGCTATGGCTACACCTTC.

The V call is TRBV28, the J call TRBJ1-1; D gene uncertain. The V and J ends lost 2 bases and 7 bases respectively, with 11 bases between them. CDR1 is MDHEN and CDR2 is SYDVKM in the germline V gene. There are 13 residues in the CDR3. The CDR3 protein is CASSLKFRGEAFF. CDR3 sequence (DNA): TGTGCCAGCAGTTTAAAGTTCCGGGGTGAAGCTTTCTTT.

This clone was counted only a few times. V gene TRBV9 combines with J gene TRBJ1-2, with a possible D match to TRBD1 (5 bases). V lost 4 bases and J 4 bases, leaving 20 bases between the germline ends. The CDR3 spans 16 residues. The V gene's germline CDR1 is SGDLS and CDR2 YYNGEE. CDR3 amino acids: CASSPSERGTIYGYTF. The CDR3 DNA follows: TGTGCCAGCAGCCCTTCCGAGCGGGGGACTATCTATGGCTACACCTTC.

This clone occurred once. The chain recombines TRBV5-4 with TRBJ2-7; D possibly corresponds to TRBD1 (5 bases). The V end was cut by 0 bases, the J end by 0 bases, with 7 bases between. The CDR3 loop spans 14 amino acids. In germline, CDR1 is SGHNT, CDR2 YYREEE (reference sequence). CDR3 sequence reads: CASSLGQGSYEQYF. Here the CDR3 DNA reads TGTGCCAGCAGCTTGGGCCAGGGCTCCTACGAGCAGTACTTC.

The chain is built from TRBV5-1 and TRBJ1-1, with 10 bases fitting TRBD1. V trimming: 3 bases; J trimming: 4 bases; junction bases outside the gene matches: 6. This CDR3 contains 15 residues. Germline-derived CDR1 and CDR2 are SGHRS and YFSETQ. In DNA, the CDR3 is TGCGCCAGCAGCTCCTCCGGGACAGGGGCCACTGAAGCTTTCTTT. This sequence encodes CASSSSGTGATEAFF.

CDR3 region: CASSQDPRSVQYF. CDR3 in DNA: TGCGCCAGCAGCCAAGATCCCCGATCGGTGCAGTACTTC. The chain carries TRBV4-3 and TRBJ2-7; D is undetermined. V lost 0 bases to trimming and J lost 9 bases, with 12 bases between them. Germline CDR1 is LGHNA and CDR2 is YSLEER. This CDR3 comprises 13 residues.

In this sample, this clone turned up a few times. The V gene is TRBV5-8, the J gene TRBJ1-1; 11 bases line up with TRBD1. The CDR3 contains 15 residues. V dropped 5 bases and J dropped 4; count of bases not matched to a gene: 7. Germline V gene data show CDR1 as SGHTS and CDR2 as YDEGEE. The CDR3 loop reads CASSRTGGAGTEAFF. The CDR3 bases are TGTGCCAGCAGTCGGACAGGGGGCGCGGGCACTGAAGCTTTCTTT.

The chain recombines TRBV27 with TRBJ1-1; 7 bases line up with TRBD1. From germline, CDR1 is MNHEY and CDR2 SMNVEV (reference sequence). J was trimmed by 5 bases and V by 0 bases; bases with no gene match: 6. The CDR3 contains 15 residues. CDR3: CASSLSPEQGTEAFF. CDR3 DNA: TGTGCCAGCAGTTTATCGCCCGAACAGGGGACTGAAGCTTTCTTT.

V is TRBV28 and J is TRBJ2-4, with 12 bases identical to TRBD2. Losses at the gene ends were 5 bases for V and 6 bases for J; bases not matched to a gene: 5. The CDR3 totals 15 residues. Germline V gene data show CDR1 as MDHEN and CDR2 as SYDVKM. The CDR3 DNA sequence: TGTGCCAGCAGTAGACTAGCGGGAGAGATAAACATTCAGTACTTC. It yields the protein CASSRLAGEINIQYF.

CDR3 protein: CASSPSTSGSNEQFF. For the CDR3, the DNA is TGTGCCAGCAGCCCGTCGACTAGCGGGAGCAATGAGCAGTTCTTC. V usage is TRBV3-1 (or the pseudogene TRBV3-2) and J usage is TRBJ2-1; 12 nucleotides line up with TRBD2. V dropped 4 bases and J dropped 6; count of bases not matched to a gene: 4. The length of the CDR3 is 15 residues. The germline CDR1 and CDR2 sequences are LGHDT and YNNKEL (reference sequence).

CDR3 in DNA: TGCGCCAGCAGCGCCATACCAGGGATAGGGCAGCCCCAGCATTTT. This encodes CASSAIPGIGQPQHF. The rearrangement links TRBV4-3 to TRBJ1-5; possible D gene TRBD1, 5 bases. This CDR3 contains 15 residues. With 5 bases removed from V and 7 bases from J, the gap between germline ends came to 18 bases. Germline V gene sequence: CDR1 LGHNA, CDR2 YSLEER.

The chain uses TRBV19 and TRBJ2-3; TRBD2 might be the D (6 bases). Germline V lookup: CDR1 LNHDA, CDR2 SQIVND (reference sequence). Trimming cost V 5 bases and J 6 bases, with 12 bases left between them. The length of the CDR3 is 13 residues. CDR3 sequence reads: CASSAGRWDTQYF. Here the CDR3 DNA reads TGTGCCAGTAGTGCGGGGCGGTGGGATACGCAGTATTTT.

V usage is TRBV7-2 and J usage is TRBJ2-7, with a weak D call TRBD2 (6 bases). Trimming removed 6 bases from V and 5 bases from J, with 20 bases in between. CDR1 is SGHTA and CDR2 is FQGNSA in the germline V gene. The CDR3 extends over 15 amino acids. The CDR3: CASRKDYQLLHEQYF. The CDR3 coding sequence is TGTGCCAGCAGAAAGGACTACCAACTCCTACACGAGCAGTACTTC.

This clone was seen a few times. The V and J genes are TRBV9 and TRBJ1-4, with TRBD1 as a possible D gene (5 bases). The V end lost 2 bases, the J end lost 7 bases, and 12 bases lay between the germline ends. CDR1 SGDLS and CDR2 YYNGEE come from the germline V gene. The CDR3 sequence is 14 residues long. CDR3 sequence: CASSVTDWSEKLFF. DNA for the CDR3: TGTGCCAGCAGCGTGACAGATTGGAGTGAAAAACTGTTTTTT.

The chain joins TRBV28 to TRBJ2-5; unclear D gene. CDR3 size: 14 residues. The V end was cut by 3 bases, the J end by 1 base, with 9 bases between. Germline V gene data show CDR1 as MDHEN and CDR2 as SYDVKM. CDR3 region: CASSFGFPQETQYF. The CDR3 nucleotides read TGTGCCAGCAGTTTCGGTTTCCCCCAAGAGACCCAGTACTTC.

The chain has TRBV5-1 and TRBJ1-5, with D perhaps TRBD1 (5 bases). V dropped 0 bases and J dropped 1 base, with 8 bases sitting between them. This CDR3 comprises 15 residues. Per the germline V gene, CDR1 is SGHRS and CDR2 is YFSETQ. This CDR3 is CASSLAGMSNQPQHF. In DNA, the CDR3 is TGCGCCAGCAGCTTGGCAGGGATGAGCAATCAGCCCCAGCATTTT.

This sequence joins TRBV7-8 and TRBJ2-7; TRBD1 aligns across 10 bases. The CDR3 loop spans 16 amino acids. The germline CDR1 and CDR2 sequences are SGHVS and FQNEAQ. V dropped 5 bases and J dropped 3; count of bases not matched to a gene: 10. The CDR3 reads CASSESTGGLVYEQYF. CDR3 nucleotide sequence: TGTGCCAGCAGCGAATCGACAGGGGGCCTAGTCTACGAGCAGTACTTC.